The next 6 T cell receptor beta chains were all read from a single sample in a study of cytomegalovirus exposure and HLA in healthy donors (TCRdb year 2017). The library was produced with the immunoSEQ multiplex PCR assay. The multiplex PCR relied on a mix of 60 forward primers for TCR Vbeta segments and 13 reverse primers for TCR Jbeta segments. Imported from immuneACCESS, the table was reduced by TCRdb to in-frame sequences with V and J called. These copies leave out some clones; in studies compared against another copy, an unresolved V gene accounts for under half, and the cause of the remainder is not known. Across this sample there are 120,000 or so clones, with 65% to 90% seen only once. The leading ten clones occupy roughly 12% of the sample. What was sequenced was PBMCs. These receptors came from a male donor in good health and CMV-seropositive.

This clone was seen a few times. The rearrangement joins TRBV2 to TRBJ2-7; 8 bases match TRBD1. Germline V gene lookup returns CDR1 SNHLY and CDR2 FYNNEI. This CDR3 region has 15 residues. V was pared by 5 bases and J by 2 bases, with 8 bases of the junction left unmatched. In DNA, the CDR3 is TGTGCCAGCAGTTACAGGGGGTTCCCCCCCTACGAGCAGTACTTC. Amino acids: CASSYRGFPPYEQYF.

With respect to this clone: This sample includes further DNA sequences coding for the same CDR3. The CDR3 DNA follows: TGTGCCAGCTCACCGCCGGGTGGCTACGAGCAGTACTTC. Its translation: CASSPPGGYEQYF. The chain is built from TRBV18 and TRBJ2-7; no firm D call. Germline CDR1 reads KGHSH; CDR2 reads LQKENI. Trimming pared 3 bases from V and 3 bases from J, leaving 9 bases between. CDR3 length equals 13 residues.

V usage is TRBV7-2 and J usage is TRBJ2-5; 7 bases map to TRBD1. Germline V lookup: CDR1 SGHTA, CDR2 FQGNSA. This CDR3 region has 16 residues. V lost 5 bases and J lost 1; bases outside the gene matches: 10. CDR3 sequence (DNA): TGTGCCAGCAGCCCGTCTGGACAGGCCTCCCAAGAGACCCAGTACTTC. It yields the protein CASSPSGQASQETQYF. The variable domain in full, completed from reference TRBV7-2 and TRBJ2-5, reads GAGVSQSPSNKVTEKGKDVELRCDPISGHTALYWYRQSLGQGLEFLIYFQGNSAPDKSGLPSDRFSAERTGGSVSTLTIQRTQQEDSAVYLCASSPSGQASQETQYFGPGTRLLVL.

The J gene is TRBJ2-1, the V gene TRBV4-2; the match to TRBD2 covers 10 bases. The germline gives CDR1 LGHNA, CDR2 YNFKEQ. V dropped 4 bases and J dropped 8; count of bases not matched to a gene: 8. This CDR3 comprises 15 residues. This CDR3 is CASSPTSGNEDEQFF. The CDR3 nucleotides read TGTGCCAGCAGCCCAACTAGCGGGAACGAAGATGAGCAGTTCTTC.

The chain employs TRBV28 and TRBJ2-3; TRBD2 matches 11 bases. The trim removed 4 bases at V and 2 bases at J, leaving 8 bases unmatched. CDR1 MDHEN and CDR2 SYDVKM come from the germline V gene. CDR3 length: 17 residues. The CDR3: CASSSGTSGFYTDTQYF. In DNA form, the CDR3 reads TGTGCCAGCAGTTCCGGGACTAGCGGATTTTACACAGATACGCAGTATTTT.

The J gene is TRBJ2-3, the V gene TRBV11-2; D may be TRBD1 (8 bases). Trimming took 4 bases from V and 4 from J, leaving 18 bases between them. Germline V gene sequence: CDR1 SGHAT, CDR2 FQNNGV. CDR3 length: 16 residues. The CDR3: CASSSQGAGAPDTQYF. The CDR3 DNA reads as TGTGCCAGCAGCTCCCAGGGGGCGGGAGCTCCAGATACGCAGTATTTT.